The entry that follows covers one T cell receptor beta chain sequence. This record comes from a study of blood T cell repertoires in COVID-19. Study overall: The United States, Italy and Spain were the sources of the acute and convalescent COVID-19 samples. T cells, B-cell-depleted T cells, or PBMCs supplied cDNA or gDNA.

Original methodology: By means of reference gene primer amplification, nucleated cell counts were estimated. TCRdb's table, derived via immunoSEQ multiplex PCR, lists solely in-frame clones and lacks some. Clone size and the V and J calls come from that table; the DNA yielded D and trimming. This table holds about 270,000 clones, 88% found once. Germline V CDR1 and CDR2: SGDLS, YYNGEE. CDR3 length: 13 residues. The V and J ends lost 3 bases and 5 bases respectively, with 11 bases between them. This sequence joins TRBV9 and TRBJ1-2, with TRBD1 as a possible D gene (6 bases). The sequence was obtained from a man aged 60 to 69 who had recovered from COVID-19. Sequencing used peripheral blood. As DNA, the CDR3 is TGTGCCAGCAGCGCGGACAGTGCTTATGGCTACACCTTC. It yields the protein CASSADSAYGYTF. Variable domain in full (rest from reference TRBV9 and TRBJ1-2): DSGVTQTPKHLITATGQRVTLRCSPRSGDLSVYWYQQSLDQGLQFLIQYYNGEERAKGNILERFSAQQFPDLHSELNLSSLELGDSALYFCASSADSAYGYTFGSGTRLTVV.